These 26 T cell receptor beta chains originate from one sample sequenced in a study of cytomegalovirus exposure and HLA in healthy donors. The PCR used 60 Vbeta and 13 Jbeta primers. The data were produced by immunoSEQ multiplex PCR, yet TCRdb's version contains in-frame clones alone and is incomplete. The repertoire consists of approximately 150,000 clones, with around 80% occurring once and the leading ten covering about 1.5%. Sample: PBMCs. These receptors were taken from a woman between 18 and 30 years old in good health and CMV-seronegative.

The chain carries TRBV10-2 and TRBJ2-3; 16 nucleotides align to TRBD2. J lost 12 bases, V lost 7 bases, and 10 bases had no gene match. Germline-derived CDR1 and CDR2 are WSHSY and SAAADI. This CDR3 has 15 residues. The CDR3 loop is CASTSGTSGRAHQYF. The CDR3 DNA reads as TGCGCCAGCACCTCCGGGACTAGCGGGAGGGCCCACCAGTATTTT.

The chain couples TRBV2 to TRBJ1-6, with 9 positions matching TRBD1. Germline V CDR1 and CDR2: SNHLY, FYNNEI. Trimming removed 6 bases from V and 7 bases from J; junction bases left unmatched: 10. The CDR3 loop spans 16 amino acids. The CDR3 loop reads CASRYTPTGGNSPLHF. The CDR3 DNA sequence: TGTGCCAGCAGATACACCCCGACAGGGGGAAATTCACCCCTCCACTTT.

The rearrangement joins TRBV6-6 to TRBJ2-7; no definite D call. Germline CDR1 MNHNY, CDR2 SVGAGI (reference sequence). V lost 0 bases, J lost 7 bases, and 7 bases lay in between. There are 12 residues in the CDR3. The CDR3 here is CASSYSLEEQYF. CDR3 DNA: TGTGCCAGCAGTTACTCCTTAGAAGAGCAGTACTTC.

CDR3 loop: CASSSRTGDYGYTF. CDR3 sequence (DNA): TGTGCCAGCAGCTCCCGGACAGGGGACTATGGCTACACCTTC. V usage is TRBV5-6 and J usage is TRBJ1-2, with 9 bases aligning to TRBD1. The CDR3 runs to 14 residues. Germline V gives CDR1 SGHDT, CDR2 YYEEEE. The trim removed 3 bases at V and 3 bases at J, leaving 3 bases unmatched.

The chain is built from TRBV5-1 and TRBJ2-1; 10 bases agree with TRBD2. The CDR3 is made up of 18 amino acids. Germline trimming cut 5 bases from V and 8 bases from J; bases unmatched to any gene: 19. The germline V gene has CDR1 SGHRS and CDR2 YFSETQ. The CDR3 sequence: CASSKVSGITSGADEQFF. The CDR3 DNA reads as TGCGCCAGCAGTAAGGTGTCAGGGATCACTAGCGGGGCCGATGAGCAGTTCTTC.

The chain has TRBV5-6 and TRBJ2-7, with D uncertain. V lost 2 bases to trimming and J lost 3 bases, with 9 bases between them. The germline V gene has CDR1 SGHDT and CDR2 YYEEEE. The CDR3 has 13 amino acids. CDR3 bases: TGTGCCAGCAGCTTAAACTACTACTACGAGCAGTACTTC. It codes for CASSLNYYYEQYF.

This clone occurred once. The chain links TRBV7-2 to TRBJ2-7; 11 bases fit TRBD2. The CDR3 consists of 15 residues. Germline V CDR1 and CDR2: SGHTA, FQGNSA. V shed 3 bases and J 4 bases; nucleotides not matched to a gene: 5. The CDR3, as DNA: TGTGCCAGCAGCTTTAGCGGGAGGGCTCTTTACGAGCAGTACTTC. Residues: CASSFSGRALYEQYF.

The chain recombines TRBV6-1 with TRBJ2-3; D gene uncertain. The CDR3 has 10 amino acids. Trimming pared 10 bases from V and 3 bases from J, leaving 5 bases between. Germline values: CDR1 MNHNS, CDR2 SASEGT. This chain's CDR3 is CAINTDTQYF. CDR3 bases: TGTGCCATCAATACAGATACGCAGTATTTT.

The genes are TRBV2 and TRBJ1-5; unclear D gene. This CDR3 comprises 13 residues. Trimming removed 3 bases at V and 7 bases at J, with 10 bases between. Germline V lookup: CDR1 SNHLY, CDR2 FYNNEI. CDR3 in amino acids: CASSDRRGQPQHF. CDR3 sequence (DNA): TGTGCCAGCAGTGACCGGCGAGGCCAGCCCCAGCATTTT.

The chain combines TRBV5-6 with TRBJ2-7; 8 positions agree with TRBD2. V lost 4 bases, J lost 0 bases, and 9 bases stayed unmatched. The CDR3 is 16 amino acids. Germline V gene data show CDR1 as SGHDT and CDR2 as YYEEEE. CDR3 in DNA: TGTGCCAGCAGCCCTCGAGCGGGAGCGGGCTCCTACGAGCAGTACTTC. Amino acid sequence: CASSPRAGAGSYEQYF.

This chain connects TRBV11-3 to TRBJ2-5, with a possible D match to TRBD2 (5 bases). Germline-derived CDR1 and CDR2 are SGHNT and YENEEA. This CDR3 is 15 amino acids long. The V gene lost 1 base and the J gene lost 1 base, with 10 bases spanning the gap. The CDR3 loop is CASSLGDSAQETQYF. The CDR3 region has the DNA TGTGCCAGCAGCTTAGGGGATAGCGCCCAAGAGACCCAGTACTTC.

The chain carries TRBV5-1 and TRBJ2-5; a possible D gene is TRBD2 (5 bases). The CDR3 has 19 amino acids. Germline CDR1 reads SGHRS; CDR2 reads YFSETQ. With 0 bases removed from V and 3 bases from J, the gap between germline ends came to 24 bases. As DNA, the CDR3 is TGCGCCAGCAGCTTGGCCCCCGTTGGAGCGGAGTTGAAAAAAGAGACCCAGTACTTC. It codes for CASSLAPVGAELKKETQYF.

V usage is TRBV29-1 and J usage is TRBJ2-1, with 7 bases fitting TRBD1. The V and J ends lost 7 bases and 0 bases, in that order; junction bases with no gene match: 6. Per the germline V gene, CDR1 is SQVTM and CDR2 is ANQGSEA. CDR3 length equals 14 residues. DNA for the CDR3: TGCAGCGCGATACAGGGGCGCTCCTACAATGAGCAGTTCTTC. This encodes CSAIQGRSYNEQFF.

The V and J genes are TRBV7-2 and TRBJ2-7; D remains ambiguous. This CDR3 comprises 11 residues. The germline V gene encodes CDR1 SGHTA and CDR2 FQGNSA. V lost 8 bases and J lost 4, with 9 bases in between. The CDR3 is CASGQEYEQYF. The CDR3 DNA reads TGTGCCAGCGGGCAGGAATACGAGCAGTACTTC. Full variable domain (outside the CDR3, taken from reference TRBV7-2 and TRBJ2-7): GAGVSQSPSNKVTEKGKDVELRCDPISGHTALYWYRQSLGQGLEFLIYFQGNSAPDKSGLPSDRFSAERTGGSVSTLTIQRTQQEDSAVYLCASGQEYEQYFGPGTRLTVT.

The chain uses TRBV19 and TRBJ2-5; TRBD1 matches at 12 bases. CDR3 length equals 16 residues. CDR1 and CDR2 from the germline V gene are LNHDA and SQIVND (reference sequence). The V gene end was trimmed by 5 bases and the J gene end by 4 bases; junction bases not matched to a gene: 8. CDR3 nucleotide sequence: TGTGCCAGTAGTCCTCGCGGGACAGGGGGCATAGAGACCCAGTACTTC. Translating gives CASSPRGTGGIETQYF.

The chain combines TRBV19 with TRBJ1-1; unclear D gene. V shed 8 bases and J shed 0 bases, with 13 bases lying between them. This CDR3 is 14 amino acids long. Germline CDR1 reads LNHDA; CDR2 reads SQIVND (reference sequence). The CDR3 here is CASRRGSMNTEAFF. The CDR3 coding sequence is TGTGCCAGTCGAAGAGGGTCCATGAACACTGAAGCTTTCTTT.

This clone was found once. This chain uses TRBV6-5 with TRBJ2-7; 10 bases are a match to TRBD2. CDR3 length equals 14 residues. From germline, CDR1 is MNHEY and CDR2 SVGAGI. Losses at the gene ends were 6 bases for V and 3 bases for J; bases not matched to a gene: 5. CDR3 in DNA: TGTGCCAGCAGAAGGACTAGCGGTATCTACGAGCAGTACTTC. Its translation: CASRRTSGIYEQYF.

This clone has a single count. The chain has TRBV6-1 and TRBJ2-3, with 7 bases matching TRBD1. Germline V gene sequence: CDR1 MNHNS, CDR2 SASEGT. J lost 3 bases, V lost 6 bases, and 6 bases had no gene match. This CDR3 is 14 amino acids long. This CDR3 is CASRQGTVTDTQYF. The CDR3, as DNA: TGTGCCAGCAGGCAAGGGACAGTTACAGATACGCAGTATTTT.

In its sample, this clone was seen a few times. The rearrangement links TRBV7-9 to TRBJ2-1; D perhaps matches TRBD2 (6 bases). In germline, CDR1 is SEHNR, CDR2 FQNEAQ (reference sequence). CDR3 length: 17 amino acids. V was shortened by 4 bases and J by 9 bases, with 25 bases between the two germline ends. The CDR3 DNA sequence: TGTGCCAGCAGCTCGACTCGAGGTAGCGGAGGGGTCGGTGAGCAGTTCTTC. Its protein is CASSSTRGSGGVGEQFF.

The chain has TRBV18 and TRBJ2-7, with D unclear. CDR3 length: 12 amino acids. Germline CDR1 reads KGHSH; CDR2 reads LQKENI. Between the trimmed V and J ends, which lost 3 bases and 7 bases, there was a span of 10 bases. As DNA, the CDR3 is TGTGCCAGCTCACCCAGTACGAGGGAGCAGTACTTC. It encodes CASSPSTREQYF.

The CDR3 reads CASSLILVDNEQFF. CDR3 in DNA: TGTGCCAGCAGCTTAATACTAGTCGACAATGAGCAGTTCTTC. The V gene is TRBV7-9, the J gene TRBJ2-1; the D gene is possibly TRBD2 (5 bases). Trimming removed 2 bases from V and 5 bases from J, with 10 bases in between. CDR3 length: 14 residues. Germline V CDR1 and CDR2: SEHNR, FQNEAQ (reference sequence).

The rearrangement links TRBV9 to TRBJ1-1, with D possibly being TRBD1 (5 bases). The CDR3 consists of 13 residues. CDR1 is SGDLS, CDR2 YYNGEE, per germline. Deletions cut 7 bases from V and 3 bases from J, with 13 bases between. This CDR3 is CASRPVRDTEAFF. CDR3 coding DNA: TGTGCCAGCCGTCCGGTCAGGGACACTGAAGCTTTCTTT. Supplemented by reference TRBV9 and TRBJ1-1, the full variable domain reads DSGVTQTPKHLITATGQRVTLRCSPRSGDLSVYWYQQSLDQGLQFLIQYYNGEERAKGNILERFSAQQFPDLHSELNLSSLELGDSALYFCASRPVRDTEAFFGQGTRLTVV.

The genes are TRBV21-1 and TRBJ2-7; the table's D gene call, TRBD1, was not cross checked with the DNA. TRBV21-1 is a pseudogene. This CDR3 is built from 12 residues. CDR3 bases: TGTGCCAGCAGCAATGGACACTTGGAGCAGTACTTC. It translates to CASSNGHLEQYF.

The V call is TRBV7-2, the J call TRBJ2-7; D is uncertain. The CDR3 contains 12 residues. Germline CDR1 is SGHTA and CDR2 is FQGNSA. V was shortened by 3 bases and J by 2 bases, with 5 bases between the two germline ends. The DNA of the CDR3 is TGTGCCAGCAGCTTTTCCGCCTACGAGCAGTACTTC. Translation gives CASSFSAYEQYF.

The chain carries TRBV19 and TRBJ2-7; TRBD2 agrees at 9 bases. Germline V CDR1 and CDR2: LNHDA, SQIVND (reference sequence). The CDR3 extends over 16 amino acids. After removal of 2 bases from V and 3 bases from J, the junction contained 8 bases not matched to a gene. CDR3 sequence reads: CASSIMGSGSFYEQYF. CDR3 coding DNA: TGTGCCAGTAGTATAATGGGTAGCGGGAGCTTCTACGAGCAGTACTTC.

The rearrangement links TRBV19 to TRBJ1-2; TRBD1 aligns across 9 bases. This CDR3 has 16 residues. J gave up 7 bases and V 3 bases, and 12 bases lay outside the gene matches. From germline, CDR1 is LNHDA and CDR2 SQIVND (reference sequence). The CDR3 loop is CASSIQGQGGSGGYTF. The CDR3 region has the DNA TGTGCCAGTAGTATCCAGGGACAGGGTGGATCCGGTGGCTACACCTTC.